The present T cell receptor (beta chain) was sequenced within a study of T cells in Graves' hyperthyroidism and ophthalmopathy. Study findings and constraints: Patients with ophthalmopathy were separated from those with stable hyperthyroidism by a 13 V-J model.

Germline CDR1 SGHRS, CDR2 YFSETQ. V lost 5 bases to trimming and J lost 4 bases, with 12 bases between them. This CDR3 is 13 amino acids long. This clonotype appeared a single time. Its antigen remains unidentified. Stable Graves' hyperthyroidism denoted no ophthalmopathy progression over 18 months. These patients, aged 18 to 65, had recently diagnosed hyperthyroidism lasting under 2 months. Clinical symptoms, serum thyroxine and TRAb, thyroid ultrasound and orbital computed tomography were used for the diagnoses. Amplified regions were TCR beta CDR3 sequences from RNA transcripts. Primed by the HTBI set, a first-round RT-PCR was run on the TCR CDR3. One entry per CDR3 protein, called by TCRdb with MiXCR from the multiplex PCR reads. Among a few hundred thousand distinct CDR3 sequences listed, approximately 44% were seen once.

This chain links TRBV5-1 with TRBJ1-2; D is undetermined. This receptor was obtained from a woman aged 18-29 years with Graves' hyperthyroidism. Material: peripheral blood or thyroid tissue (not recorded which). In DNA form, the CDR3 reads TGCGCCAGCAGGAGGCGACCGGGCTATGGCTACACCTTC. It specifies CASRRRPGYGYTF.